This TCR beta chain was recorded in a study of blood T cell repertoires in COVID-19. In the study overall: T cells, B-cell-depleted T cells, or PBMCs provided the cDNA or gDNA that served as material.

In the original analysis: Amplification from reference gene primers served as the basis for estimated nucleated cell counts. TCRdb's copy holds only in-frame clones and misses some; the assay was immunoSEQ multiplex PCR. That table furnishes V, J and clone size, whereas the DNA furnished D and trimming. The sample comprises about 130,000 clones, roughly three quarters of which are singletons, and over 15% rests with the top ten. From germline, CDR1 is MNHEY and CDR2 SVGAGI. CDR3 length: 13 amino acids. With V trimmed by 10 bases and J by 7 bases, 8 bases remained unmatched. The chain joins TRBV6-5 to TRBJ1-4, with 8 bases lining up with TRBD1. The sample was peripheral blood. The clonotype originates from an elderly man with acute or convalescent COVID-19. In DNA form, the CDR3 reads TGTGCCACTCGGACAGGGTCGATTGAAAAACTGTTTTTT. It codes for CATRTGSIEKLFF.